A selection of T cell receptor beta chains follows, all from one sample in a study of T-cell reconstitution after alpha-beta-depleted transplantation in children. Via MiXCR, TCRdb re-called the PCR reads, giving one row per CDR3 protein. The sample yields about 590,000 distinct CDR3 sequences, over 10% seen once. The sequencing used PBMCs, mostly from graft donor cells, collected 360 days after TCRalphabeta/CD19-depleted stem cell transplant. All receptors derive from a male patient younger than 18 who had a stem cell transplant for acute myeloid leukemia, so the T cells may come from the graft donor. CDR3s include the opening cysteine and the closing phenylalanine or tryptophan. Fields, in order: V gene, D gene, J gene, clone size, CDR3 DNA, CDR3 protein. The D gene is left open where the match is weak. Expanded clones get a size class; other rows say once, few or many, or leave the size out.

TRBV7-6	TRBD2	TRBJ2-3	few	TGTGCCAGCGCTCCTAGCGGGAGGGCTGTAGATACGCAGTATTTT	CASAPSGRAVDTQYF
TRBV6-1	TRBD1	TRBJ2-7	-	TGTGCCAGCAGACGCCGGGACAGCCCGAGAGAGCAGTACTTC	CASRRRDSPREQYF
TRBV12-3/TRBV12-4	TRBD1	TRBJ2-7	many	TGTGCCAGCAGTTCCGGGACAGCACGTAAGGAGCAGTACTTC	CASSSGTARKEQYF
TRBV29-1	-	TRBJ2-1	-	TGCAGCGTTGGAGCGTATGAGCAGTTCTTC	CSVGAYEQFF
TRBV6-4	TRBD1	TRBJ2-7	-	TGTGCCAGCAGATTTACGGGACAGGGCTACGAGCAGTACTTC	CASRFTGQGYEQYF
TRBV7-8	-	TRBJ1-3	-	TGTGCCAGCAGCTTAGAGTTTGAGGGGGAGCCTGGAAACACCATATATTTT	CASSLEFEGEPGNTIYF
TRBV5-1	-	TRBJ2-7	many	TGCGCCAGCAGCTTGGACCCGTCAAGACCCTACCGGATTAAGGACGAGCAGTACTTC	CASSLDPSRPYRIKDEQYF
TRBV29-1	TRBD1	TRBJ2-3	-	TGCAGCGTTGAAGTGACAGGGGGCACAGATACGCAGTATTTT	CSVEVTGGTDTQYF
TRBV28	-	TRBJ1-2	few	TGTGCCAGCAGTTTAAAGATTGGGGGGAGTCACGGCTACACCTTC	CASSLKIGGSHGYTF
TRBV7-6	TRBD2	TRBJ2-3	many	TGTGCCAGCAGCTTAGGGACTAGCGCCACAGATACGCAGTATTTT	CASSLGTSATDTQYF
TRBV29-1	TRBD1	TRBJ2-2	few	TGCAGCGTTGGAGACGTAACCGGGACAGGGAACACCGGGGAGCTGTTTTTT	CSVGDVTGTGNTGELFF
TRBV7-2	-	TRBJ2-7	few	TGTGCCAGCAGCTTAAGGTCACATTACCCCCTCGACGAGCAGTACTTC	CASSLRSHYPLDEQYF
TRBV2	-	TRBJ2-1	-	TGTGCCAGCTTCAGGGGGGGGGCTGAGCAGTTCTTC	CASFRGGAEQFF
TRBV4-1	-	TRBJ2-1	-	TGCGCCAGCAGCCAAGTAATAGATGAGCAGTTCTTC	CASSQVIDEQFF
TRBV28	-	TRBJ2-1	few	TGTGCCAGCAGTTTATACGTGTCAGCTTACAATGAGCAGTTCTTC	CASSLYVSAYNEQFF
TRBV6-5	-	TRBJ2-1	-	TGTGCCAGCCTTAAGATGGGTGAGCAGTTCTTC	CASLKMGEQFF
TRBV18	-	TRBJ2-1	few	TGTGCCAGCTCACCACCGGTCTCTGGCTCCTACAATGAGCAGTTCTTC	CASSPPVSGSYNEQFF
TRBV15	TRBD1	TRBJ2-5	-	TGTGCCACCAGCAAGCCCGGCCCCCCGTGGACAGGGCAAGAGACCCAGTACTTC	CATSKPGPPWTGQETQYF
TRBV19	-	TRBJ1-1	-	TGTGCCAGTAGTAGCAGAGGGCCCCCCATGAACACTGGAGCTTTCTTT	CASSSRGPPMNTGAFF
TRBV20-1	TRBD1	TRBJ2-3	-	TGCAGTGCTAGCCTGGGAGGACAGGGCTTCACAGATACGCAGTATTTT	CSASLGGQGFTDTQYF
TRBV7-8	TRBD1	TRBJ2-7	few	TGTGCCAGCAGCTCAGATCCACAGGGGCCCTACGAGCAGTACTTC	CASSSDPQGPYEQYF
TRBV4-2	-	TRBJ2-1	-	TGTGCCAGCAGCCAAGACGGGCTCACCGTCCCGAGTAAGCAGTTCTTC	CASSQDGLTVPSKQFF
TRBV6-1	TRBD2	TRBJ2-7	-	TGTGCCAGCATGGCTAGCGGGAGGTACGAGCAGTACTTC	CASMASGRYEQYF
TRBV9	TRBD2	TRBJ2-7	few	TGTGCCAGCAGCGTCAACGGGACTAGCGGGCCAGAGCAGTACTTC	CASSVNGTSGPEQYF
TRBV24-1	TRBD1	TRBJ2-1	many	TGTGCCACCAGTGACACCGGGACAGGGGCTTCTAATGAGCAGTTCTTC	CATSDTGTGASNEQFF
TRBV12-5	TRBD2	TRBJ2-2	many	TGTGCTAGTGGTCGCCTAGCGGGAGGGCACATGAACACCGGGGAGCTGTTTTTT	CASGRLAGGHMNTGELFF
TRBV20-1	-	TRBJ2-7	-	TGCAGTGCTAGTACCGGGATTTACTCCTACGAGCAGTACTTC	CSASTGIYSYEQYF
TRBV2	TRBD1	TRBJ2-1	few	TGTGCCAGCAGAAAGGGACAGGGGGTAATAGATGAGCAGTTCTTC	CASRKGQGVIDEQFF
TRBV5-1	TRBD2	TRBJ2-7	-	TGCGCCAGCAGCATTAGGACTAGCGGTCGCTCCTACGAGCAGTACTTC	CASSIRTSGRSYEQYF
TRBV11-3	TRBD1	TRBJ2-5	-	TGTGCCAGCAGCTTAAGGACAGGAGACCAAGAGACCCAGTACTTC	CASSLRTGDQETQYF
TRBV20-1	TRBD2	TRBJ2-7	-	TGCAGTGCTCCTCTAGCGGGAAGCTCCTACGAGCAGTACTTC	CSAPLAGSSYEQYF
TRBV25-1	TRBD2	TRBJ2-1	few	TGTGCCAGCAGTGACCCGGGACTAGCGTTCCAGTTCTTC	CASSDPGLAFQFF
TRBV18	-	TRBJ2-5	-	TGTGCCAGCTCCGCCTACTCCCAAGAGACCCAGTACTTC	CASSAYSQETQYF
TRBV28	TRBD1	TRBJ1-2	many	TGTGCCAGCAGTTTATGGGGCCGGGACAGGGGGAAAGACTATGGCTACACCTTC	CASSLWGRDRGKDYGYTF
TRBV28	-	TRBJ2-5	-	TGTGCCAGCAGCCCCAGCATTATGACCCAGTACTTC	CASSPSIMTQYF
TRBV5-1	-	TRBJ2-7	-	TGCGCCAGCAGCTTGGGACACCGTGGCCCCGAGCAGTACTTC	CASSLGHRGPEQYF
TRBV28	TRBD2	TRBJ2-5	-	TGTGCCAGCAGCTTGACTAGCGTGGAGACCCAGTACTTC	CASSLTSVETQYF
TRBV2	-	TRBJ2-1	few	TGTGCCAGCAGTGGTTCGCTTTACAGGAGCTCCTACAATGAGCAGTTCTTC	CASSGSLYRSSYNEQFF
TRBV7-8	-	TRBJ2-5	-	TGTGCCAGCAGCCGGGCGCCCACACTTCAAGAGACCCAGTACTTC	CASSRAPTLQETQYF
TRBV3-1	-	TRBJ2-5	-	TGTGCCAGCAGCCAAGCCGTTGGGCTCCAAGAGACCCAGTACTTC	CASSQAVGLQETQYF
TRBV7-3	-	TRBJ2-7	few	TGTGCCAGCAGCTTAAATGGCAACGAGCAGTACTTC	CASSLNGNEQYF
TRBV7-3	TRBD1	TRBJ2-1	few	TGTGCCAGCAGCTTATCCGGGACAGGGAGAGGCAATGAGCAGTTCTTC	CASSLSGTGRGNEQFF
TRBV4-3	TRBD2	TRBJ2-1	few	TGCGCCAGCAGCCAAGATGGTCCTAGCGGGAGGGTTGGCGATGAGCAGTTCTTC	CASSQDGPSGRVGDEQFF